A selection of T cell receptor beta chains follows, all from one sample in a study of blood T cell repertoires in COVID-19. The method was immunoSEQ multiplex PCR; TCRdb's version includes in-frame clones alone and lacks a portion of them. The table has under 300,000 clones, approximately 87% seen once. Specimen: peripheral blood. The receptor source for this set is a man between 60 and 75 years old with acute or convalescent COVID-19. Each CDR3 is given with its conserved first and last residue. A D gene is named only where the DNA matches it firmly. The listing skips clone size in some rows; elsewhere it reads once, few, many or a size class.

len: 14; abundance: NA; d_gene: NA; j_gene: TRBJ1-5; v_gene: TRBV25-1; CDR3nt: TGTGCCAGCAAAGCAGGGTCCTACAATCAGCCCCAGCATTTT; CDR3aa: CASKAGSYNQPQHF
len: 12; abundance: NA; d_gene: NA; j_gene: TRBJ1-1; v_gene: TRBV9; CDR3nt: TGTGCCAGCTCACCAGGGGTAACTGAAGCTTTCTTT; CDR3aa: CASSPGVTEAFF
len: 15; abundance: once; d_gene: TRBD2; j_gene: TRBJ2-7; v_gene: TRBV5-1; CDR3nt: TGCGCCAGCAGCTTAGGGACTAGCGGGATCAACGAGCAGTACTTC; CDR3aa: CASSLGTSGINEQYF
len: 18; abundance: NA; d_gene: NA; j_gene: TRBJ1-5; v_gene: TRBV21-1; CDR3nt: TGTGCCAGCAGCAAAGGGGCCCCTTCGATTTATAGCAATCAGCCCCAGCATTTT; CDR3aa: CASSKGAPSIYSNQPQHF
len: 13; abundance: NA; d_gene: NA; j_gene: TRBJ2-5; v_gene: TRBV4-1; CDR3nt: TGCGCCAGCGACAATCCGGTCCAAGAGACCCAGTACTTC; CDR3aa: CASDNPVQETQYF
len: 13; abundance: once; d_gene: TRBD1; j_gene: TRBJ2-4; v_gene: TRBV27; CDR3nt: TGTGCCAGCAGTTTAGCAGGGGGCAACATTCAGTACTTC; CDR3aa: CASSLAGGNIQYF
len: 12; abundance: NA; d_gene: NA; j_gene: TRBJ1-1; v_gene: TRBV6-4; CDR3nt: TGTGCCAGCAGTGCGAGATTCACTGAAGCTTTCTTT; CDR3aa: CASSARFTEAFF
len: 14; abundance: once; d_gene: TRBD1; j_gene: TRBJ1-5; v_gene: TRBV19; CDR3nt: TGTGCCAGTAGTGTAGGACAGGGTGGTCAGCCCCAGCATTTT; CDR3aa: CASSVGQGGQPQHF
len: 15; abundance: NA; d_gene: TRBD2; j_gene: TRBJ2-2; v_gene: TRBV4-3; CDR3nt: TGCGCCAGCAGCCATGATGGGGGGAGGGCCGGGGAGCTGTTTTTT; CDR3aa: CASSHDGGRAGELFF
len: 16; abundance: NA; d_gene: TRBD2; j_gene: TRBJ2-1; v_gene: TRBV6-6; CDR3nt: TGTGCCAGCAGTTACTTCACTAGCGGGGTCACGCGAGAGCAGTTCTTC; CDR3aa: CASSYFTSGVTREQFF
len: 15; abundance: NA; d_gene: TRBD2; j_gene: TRBJ2-5; v_gene: TRBV29-1; CDR3nt: TGCAGCGTTGCGTTGGCTAGCGGGAGAAGAGAGACCCAGTACTTC; CDR3aa: CSVALASGRRETQYF
len: 12; abundance: NA; d_gene: NA; j_gene: TRBJ1-1; v_gene: TRBV29-1; CDR3nt: TGCAGCGTTGAGACGGGTCCCGTGAGGGCTTTCTTT; CDR3aa: CSVETGPVRAFF
len: 14; abundance: NA; d_gene: TRBD2; j_gene: TRBJ2-1; v_gene: TRBV6-5; CDR3nt: TGTGCCAGCAGTCTAGCGGGAGGATACAATGAGCAGTTCTTC; CDR3aa: CASSLAGGYNEQFF
len: 12; abundance: NA; d_gene: NA; j_gene: TRBJ1-1; v_gene: TRBV29-1; CDR3nt: TGCAGCGTTTCTGAGGAAGACACTGAAGCTTTCTTT; CDR3aa: CSVSEEDTEAFF
len: 12; abundance: NA; d_gene: NA; j_gene: TRBJ2-3; v_gene: TRBV28; CDR3nt: TGTGCCAGCAGAGCTCAGGGGGATACGCAGTATTTT; CDR3aa: CASRAQGDTQYF
len: 16; abundance: few; d_gene: NA; j_gene: TRBJ2-7; v_gene: TRBV4-3; CDR3nt: TGCGCCAGCAGCCAAGCCCGATTCGGTCCCGGTTACGAGCAGTACTTC; CDR3aa: CASSQARFGPGYEQYF
len: 16; abundance: NA; d_gene: NA; j_gene: TRBJ1-1; v_gene: TRBV9; CDR3nt: TGTGCCAGCAGCCCGATTGGGGGCCTGGGGAACACTGAAGCTTTCTTT; CDR3aa: CASSPIGGLGNTEAFF
len: 15; abundance: NA; d_gene: NA; j_gene: TRBJ1-5; v_gene: TRBV5-1; CDR3nt: TGCGCCAGCAGCTTGACAGGGAATAGCAATCAGCCCCAGCATTTT; CDR3aa: CASSLTGNSNQPQHF
len: 16; abundance: NA; d_gene: NA; j_gene: TRBJ1-6; v_gene: TRBV7-9; CDR3nt: TGTGCCAGCAGCTTAGAGCAGGGGATTAGTTATTCACCCCTCCACTTT; CDR3aa: CASSLEQGISYSPLHF
len: 15; abundance: NA; d_gene: NA; j_gene: TRBJ1-1; v_gene: TRBV4-3; CDR3nt: TGCGCCAGCAGCCAAGATCTCCCGGGGGGCACTGAAGCTTTCTTT; CDR3aa: CASSQDLPGGTEAFF
len: 12; abundance: NA; d_gene: NA; j_gene: TRBJ1-1; v_gene: TRBV7-9; CDR3nt: TGTGCCAGCAGCTCCCCAGTTCAGGGAGGATTCTTT; CDR3aa: CASSSPVQGGFF
len: 16; abundance: NA; d_gene: NA; j_gene: TRBJ2-6; v_gene: TRBV27; CDR3nt: TGTGCCAGCAGTAGGGGGGGAGTCTCTGGGGCCAACGTCCTGACTTTC; CDR3aa: CASSRGGVSGANVLTF
len: 12; abundance: once; d_gene: NA; j_gene: TRBJ1-4; v_gene: TRBV5-6; CDR3nt: TGTGCCAGCAGCGCTAACCTTGGGCAACTGTTTTTT; CDR3aa: CASSANLGQLFF
len: 16; abundance: NA; d_gene: TRBD1; j_gene: TRBJ2-5; v_gene: TRBV5-1; CDR3nt: TGCGCCAGCAGCCGGGGACAGGGGGCGGGCCAAGAGACCCAGTACTTC; CDR3aa: CASSRGQGAGQETQYF
len: 15; abundance: few; d_gene: TRBD1; j_gene: TRBJ1-5; v_gene: TRBV7-6; CDR3nt: TGTGCCAGCAGCTTAGCCGACAGGGGGGCTCAGCCCCAGCATTTT; CDR3aa: CASSLADRGAQPQHF
len: 16; abundance: NA; d_gene: NA; j_gene: TRBJ2-5; v_gene: TRBV11-3; CDR3nt: TGTGCCAGCAGCTTCGAGTCGATGGCGGAGTTCAAGACCCAGTACTTC; CDR3aa: CASSFESMAEFKTQYF
len: 17; abundance: NA; d_gene: NA; j_gene: TRBJ1-3; v_gene: TRBV7-2; CDR3nt: TGTGCCAGCAGCTTATGGGCGGCAGGGGATTTTGGAAACACCATATATTTT; CDR3aa: CASSLWAAGDFGNTIYF
len: 13; abundance: NA; d_gene: NA; j_gene: TRBJ1-2; v_gene: TRBV28; CDR3nt: TGTGCCAGCAGTTTAATAGGCACCGGGGGCTACACCTTC; CDR3aa: CASSLIGTGGYTF
len: 13; abundance: NA; d_gene: TRBD1; j_gene: TRBJ2-5; v_gene: TRBV30; CDR3nt: TGTGCCTGGAGCGCAACAGGGGTGGAGACCCAGTACTTC; CDR3aa: CAWSATGVETQYF
len: 15; abundance: NA; d_gene: TRBD1; j_gene: TRBJ1-2; v_gene: TRBV19; CDR3nt: TGTGCCAGTAGTCGCCCGGGACAGGCCGGCTATGGCTACACCTTC; CDR3aa: CASSRPGQAGYGYTF
len: 12; abundance: NA; d_gene: NA; j_gene: TRBJ2-2; v_gene: TRBV19; CDR3nt: TGTGCCAGTAGTAAGGGAGCCGGGGAGCTGTTTTTT; CDR3aa: CASSKGAGELFF
len: 22; abundance: NA; d_gene: TRBD1; j_gene: TRBJ2-7; v_gene: TRBV28; CDR3nt: TGTGCCAGCAACCCGAGACAGGGGGCATTAGGATCACCGGGACTAGTCCTAGACGAGCAGTACTTC; CDR3aa: CASNPRQGALGSPGLVLDEQYF
len: 20; abundance: NA; d_gene: TRBD1; j_gene: TRBJ1-6; v_gene: TRBV3-1/TRBV3-2; CDR3nt: TGTGCCAGCAGCCACCGACAGGGTAGCGCAGGGGGGTCCTATAATTCACCCCTCCACTTT; CDR3aa: CASSHRQGSAGGSYNSPLHF
len: 18; abundance: NA; d_gene: NA; j_gene: TRBJ1-3; v_gene: TRBV30; CDR3nt: TGTGTCGTTTCCGACTATCGCTCCAGGTTGGGTGCTGGAAACACCATATATTTT; CDR3aa: CVVSDYRSRLGAGNTIYF
len: 14; abundance: NA; d_gene: TRBD1; j_gene: TRBJ2-7; v_gene: TRBV5-4; CDR3nt: TGTGCCAGCAGCTATGGGACAGACGTCTACGAGCAGTACTTC; CDR3aa: CASSYGTDVYEQYF
len: 14; abundance: NA; d_gene: NA; j_gene: TRBJ2-7; v_gene: TRBV7-9; CDR3nt: TGTGCCAGCAGTCGAGGGTTTGCGTCCTACGAGCAGTACTTC; CDR3aa: CASSRGFASYEQYF
len: 12; abundance: NA; d_gene: NA; j_gene: TRBJ1-1; v_gene: TRBV9; CDR3nt: TGTGCCAGCAGCCCCCTGAGGACTGAAGCTTTCTTT; CDR3aa: CASSPLRTEAFF
len: 12; abundance: NA; d_gene: TRBD1; j_gene: TRBJ2-7; v_gene: TRBV5-1; CDR3nt: TGCGCCAGCAGCCAGGGGGCCTACGAGCAGTACTTC; CDR3aa: CASSQGAYEQYF
len: 14; abundance: NA; d_gene: TRBD1; j_gene: TRBJ1-4; v_gene: TRBV27; CDR3nt: TGTGCCAGCAGGTCTACAGGGGGATCTGAAAAACTGTTTTTT; CDR3aa: CASRSTGGSEKLFF
len: 21; abundance: NA; d_gene: TRBD2; j_gene: TRBJ2-7; v_gene: TRBV6-2/TRBV6-3; CDR3nt: TGTGCCAGCAGTAACGGACTAGCGGGGGGCAGGGGCCCCGGGAGCTCCTACGAGCAGTACTTC; CDR3aa: CASSNGLAGGRGPGSSYEQYF
len: 12; abundance: few; d_gene: NA; j_gene: TRBJ2-1; v_gene: TRBV12-3/TRBV12-4; CDR3nt: TGTGCCAGCAGTTTACCCATTAATGAGCAGTTCTTC; CDR3aa: CASSLPINEQFF
len: 16; abundance: NA; d_gene: NA; j_gene: TRBJ2-1; v_gene: TRBV18; CDR3nt: TGTGCCAGCTCACCACGCAGGGGATCGGGGTACAATGAGCAGTTCTTC; CDR3aa: CASSPRRGSGYNEQFF
len: 16; abundance: NA; d_gene: TRBD1; j_gene: TRBJ1-6; v_gene: TRBV7-2; CDR3nt: TGTGCCAGCAGCTTCCCCCGGGACAGGGGTAATTCACCCCTCCACTTT; CDR3aa: CASSFPRDRGNSPLHF
len: 16; abundance: NA; d_gene: TRBD1; j_gene: TRBJ1-2; v_gene: TRBV24-1; CDR3nt: TGTGCCACCAGTGCATACGGGACAGGGGGAGTCGGTGGCTACACCTTC; CDR3aa: CATSAYGTGGVGGYTF
len: 13; abundance: few; d_gene: NA; j_gene: TRBJ2-5; v_gene: TRBV28; CDR3nt: TGTGCCAGCACGCGGGACCTACAAGAGACCCAGTACTTC; CDR3aa: CASTRDLQETQYF
len: 14; abundance: NA; d_gene: NA; j_gene: TRBJ2-3; v_gene: TRBV5-4; CDR3nt: TGTGCCAGCAGCTTGGCACTAGAGAGAGATACGCAGTATTTT; CDR3aa: CASSLALERDTQYF
len: 16; abundance: NA; d_gene: TRBD2; j_gene: TRBJ2-1; v_gene: TRBV18; CDR3nt: TGTGCCAGCTCACCAGGGACTAGCGGGAGCATCAATGAGCAGTTCTTC; CDR3aa: CASSPGTSGSINEQFF
len: 14; abundance: once; d_gene: NA; j_gene: TRBJ2-7; v_gene: TRBV7-2; CDR3nt: TGTGCCAGCAGCCCTACGGCGGGTTCCTACGAGCAGTACTTC; CDR3aa: CASSPTAGSYEQYF
len: 15; abundance: once; d_gene: TRBD2; j_gene: TRBJ2-3; v_gene: TRBV7-9; CDR3nt: TGTGCCAGCAGCTTATCTAGCGGGGGCACAGATACGCAGTATTTT; CDR3aa: CASSLSSGGTDTQYF
len: 17; abundance: NA; d_gene: TRBD2; j_gene: TRBJ2-3; v_gene: TRBV19; CDR3nt: TGTGCCAGTAGTAAGGGTAGCGGGCCTCTTAGCACAGATACGCAGTATTTT; CDR3aa: CASSKGSGPLSTDTQYF
len: 13; abundance: NA; d_gene: NA; j_gene: TRBJ2-1; v_gene: TRBV6-4; CDR3nt: TGTGCCAGCAGTGAGACTCTCAGCAGTGAGCAGTTCTTC; CDR3aa: CASSETLSSEQFF
len: 15; abundance: NA; d_gene: NA; j_gene: TRBJ1-2; v_gene: TRBV4-3; CDR3nt: TGCGCCAGCAGCCAAGACCGAGAATCGAACTATGGCTACACCTTC; CDR3aa: CASSQDRESNYGYTF